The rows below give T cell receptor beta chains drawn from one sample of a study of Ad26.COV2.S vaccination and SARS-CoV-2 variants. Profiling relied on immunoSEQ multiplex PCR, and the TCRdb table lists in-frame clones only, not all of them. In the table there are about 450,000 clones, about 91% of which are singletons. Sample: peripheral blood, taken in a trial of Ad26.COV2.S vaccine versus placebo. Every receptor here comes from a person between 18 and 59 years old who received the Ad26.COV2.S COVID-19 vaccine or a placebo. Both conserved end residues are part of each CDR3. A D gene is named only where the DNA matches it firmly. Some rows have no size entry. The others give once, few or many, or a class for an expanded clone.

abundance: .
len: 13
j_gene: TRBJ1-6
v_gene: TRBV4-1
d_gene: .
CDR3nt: TGCGCCAGCAGCCTTAAACCCGATTCACCCCTCCACTTT
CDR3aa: CASSLKPDSPLHF

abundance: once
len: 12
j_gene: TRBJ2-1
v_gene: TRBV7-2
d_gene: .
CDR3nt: TGTGCCAGCAGCCGCAGCTTGGATGAGCAGTTCTTC
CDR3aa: CASSRSLDEQFF

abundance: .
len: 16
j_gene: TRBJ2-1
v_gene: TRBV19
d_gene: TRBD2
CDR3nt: TGTGCCAGTAGTATATTCGAAACTAGCGGCTACAATGAGCAGTTCTTC
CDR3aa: CASSIFETSGYNEQFF

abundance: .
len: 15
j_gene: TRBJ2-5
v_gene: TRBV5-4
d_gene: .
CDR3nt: TGTGCCAGCAGCTTGGTTATGGGGGGCGGTGAGACCCAGTACTTC
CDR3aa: CASSLVMGGGETQYF

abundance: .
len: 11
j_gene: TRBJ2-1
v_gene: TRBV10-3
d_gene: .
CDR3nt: TGTGCCATCGCCCAGCTGAATGAGCAGTTCTTC
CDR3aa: CAIAQLNEQFF

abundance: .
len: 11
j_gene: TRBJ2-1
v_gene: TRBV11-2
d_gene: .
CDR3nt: TGTGCCAGCAGCTTACACGGTGAGCAGTTCTTC
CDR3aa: CASSLHGEQFF

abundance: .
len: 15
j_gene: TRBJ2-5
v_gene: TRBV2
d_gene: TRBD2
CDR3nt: TGTGCCAGCAGTGAAAATCTAGCGGGAGCAGAGACCCAGTACTTC
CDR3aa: CASSENLAGAETQYF

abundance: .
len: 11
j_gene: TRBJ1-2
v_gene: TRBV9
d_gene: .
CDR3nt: TGTGCCAGCAGCCTGGGGTGGGGCTACACCTTC
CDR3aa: CASSLGWGYTF

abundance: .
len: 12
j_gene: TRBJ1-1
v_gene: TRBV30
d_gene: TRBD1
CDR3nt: TGTGCCGGTGGACAGGAGAACACTGAAGCTTTCTTT
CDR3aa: CAGGQENTEAFF

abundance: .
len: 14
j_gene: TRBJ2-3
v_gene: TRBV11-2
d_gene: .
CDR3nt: TGTGCCAGCAGCTTAGGACCCAGCACAGATACGCAGTATTTT
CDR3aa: CASSLGPSTDTQYF

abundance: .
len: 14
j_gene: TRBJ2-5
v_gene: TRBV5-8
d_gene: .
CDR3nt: TGTGCCAGCAGCTTTTATCCGGGAGAGGAGACCCAGTACTTC
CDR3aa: CASSFYPGEETQYF

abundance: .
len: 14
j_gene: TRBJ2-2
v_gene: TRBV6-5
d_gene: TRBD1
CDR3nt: TGTGCCAGCAAACAACAGGGGCACACCGGGGAGCTGTTTTTT
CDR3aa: CASKQQGHTGELFF

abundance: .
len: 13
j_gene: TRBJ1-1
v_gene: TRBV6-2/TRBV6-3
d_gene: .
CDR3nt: TGTGCCAGCAGTTTCGAACGGAACACTGAAGCTTTCTTT
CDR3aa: CASSFERNTEAFF

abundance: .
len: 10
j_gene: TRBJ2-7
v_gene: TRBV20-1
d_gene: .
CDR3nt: TGCAGTGCTAGGCTGATTCGGCAGTACTTC
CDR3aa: CSARLIRQYF

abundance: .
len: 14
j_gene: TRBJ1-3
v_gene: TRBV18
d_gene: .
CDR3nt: TGTGCCAGCTCCCAAGGCACCTCTGGAAACACCATATATTTT
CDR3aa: CASSQGTSGNTIYF

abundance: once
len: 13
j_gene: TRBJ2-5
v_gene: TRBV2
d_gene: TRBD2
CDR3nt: TGTGCCAACCGCGGGGGGACCGGTGGGACCCAGTACTTC
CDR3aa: CANRGGTGGTQYF

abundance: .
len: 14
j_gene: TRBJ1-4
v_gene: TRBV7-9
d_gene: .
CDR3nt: TGTGCCAGCAGCTCAGTAAGGATGGGTGAAAAACTGTTTTTT
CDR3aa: CASSSVRMGEKLFF

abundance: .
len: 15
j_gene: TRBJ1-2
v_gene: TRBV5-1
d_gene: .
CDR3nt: TGCGCCAGCAGCTTTGACGTCGGGGGAGGCTATGGCTACACCTTC
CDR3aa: CASSFDVGGGYGYTF

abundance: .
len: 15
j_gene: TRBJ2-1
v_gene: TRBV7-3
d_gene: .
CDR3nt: TGTGCCAGCAGCTTATCCCCGGGAGTCTACAATGAGCAGTTCTTC
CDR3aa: CASSLSPGVYNEQFF

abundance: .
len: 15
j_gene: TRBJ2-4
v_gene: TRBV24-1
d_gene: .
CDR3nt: TGTGCCACCAGTGGCGACAGGGAGGGCAAAAACATTCAGTACTTC
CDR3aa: CATSGDREGKNIQYF

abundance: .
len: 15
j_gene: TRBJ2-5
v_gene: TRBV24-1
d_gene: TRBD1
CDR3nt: TGTGCCACCAGTGACCCCCGACAGGGGCTGAAGACCCAGTACTTC
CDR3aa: CATSDPRQGLKTQYF

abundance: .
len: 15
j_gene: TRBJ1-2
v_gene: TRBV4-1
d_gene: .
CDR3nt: TGCGCCAGCAGCCAAATTTTTAGTTTTGTAGATGGCTACACCTTC
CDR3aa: CASSQIFSFVDGYTF

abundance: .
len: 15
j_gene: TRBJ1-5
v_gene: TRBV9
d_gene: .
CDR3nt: TGTGCCAGCAGCGTAAACCCCTATAGCAATCAGCCCCAGCATTTT
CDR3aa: CASSVNPYSNQPQHF

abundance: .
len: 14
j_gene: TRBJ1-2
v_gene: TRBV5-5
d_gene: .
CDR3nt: TGTGCCAGCAGCGCGGTAACAGGTAGTAGTGGCTACACCTTC
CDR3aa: CASSAVTGSSGYTF

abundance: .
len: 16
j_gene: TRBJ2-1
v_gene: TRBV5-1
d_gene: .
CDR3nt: TGCGCCAGCAGCTTCCTACAGGGTAGCTCCTACAATGAGCAGTTCTTC
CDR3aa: CASSFLQGSSYNEQFF

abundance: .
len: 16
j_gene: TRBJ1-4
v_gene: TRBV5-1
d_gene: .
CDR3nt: TGCGCCAGCAGCTTGGCTCGGGGCGCAACTAATGAAAAACTGTTTTTT
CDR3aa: CASSLARGATNEKLFF

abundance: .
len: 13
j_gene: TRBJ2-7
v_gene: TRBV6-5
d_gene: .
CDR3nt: TGTGCCAGCAGCCAGGGGCAGCCCTACGAGCAGTACTTC
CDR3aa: CASSQGQPYEQYF

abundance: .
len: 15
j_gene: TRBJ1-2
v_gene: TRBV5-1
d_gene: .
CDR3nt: TGCGCCAGCAGCAGTAACCCGGGGAGCGTCTATGGCTACACCTTC
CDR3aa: CASSSNPGSVYGYTF

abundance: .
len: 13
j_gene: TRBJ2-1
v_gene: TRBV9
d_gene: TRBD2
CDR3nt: TGTGCCAGTAGAGCGGGAGGGTATAATGAGCAGTTCTTC
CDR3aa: CASRAGGYNEQFF

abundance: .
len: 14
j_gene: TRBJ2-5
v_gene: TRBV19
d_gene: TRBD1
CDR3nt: TGTGCCAGTAGTGGACAGGGGGCTAGGGAGACCCAGTACTTC
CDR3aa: CASSGQGARETQYF

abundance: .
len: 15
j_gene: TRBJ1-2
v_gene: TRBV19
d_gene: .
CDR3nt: TGTGCCAGTAGTATAGTAGGGGACCGGAACTATGGCTACACCTTC
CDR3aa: CASSIVGDRNYGYTF

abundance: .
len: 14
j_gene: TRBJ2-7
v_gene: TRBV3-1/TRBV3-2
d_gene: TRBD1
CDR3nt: TGTGCCAGCAGAGGACAGGGGGGTTCCTACGAGCAGTACTTC
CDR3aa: CASRGQGGSYEQYF

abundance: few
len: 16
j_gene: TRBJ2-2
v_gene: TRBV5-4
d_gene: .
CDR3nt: TGTGCCAGCAGCTCGGCCAGGGGCCGTAACACCGGGGAGCTGTTTTTT
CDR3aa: CASSSARGRNTGELFF

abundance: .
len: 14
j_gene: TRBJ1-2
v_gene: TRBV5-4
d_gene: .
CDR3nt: TGTGCCAGCAGCTTGGGGACAGTTTCTCAAGGCTACACCTTC
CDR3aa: CASSLGTVSQGYTF

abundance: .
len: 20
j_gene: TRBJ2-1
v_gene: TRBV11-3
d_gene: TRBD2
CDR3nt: TGTGCCAGCAGCTTAGGGGCGACTAGCGGGGGCCTGAGCTCCTACAATGAGCAGTTCTTC
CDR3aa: CASSLGATSGGLSSYNEQFF

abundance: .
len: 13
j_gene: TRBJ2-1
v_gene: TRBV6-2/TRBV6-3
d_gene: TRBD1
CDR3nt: TGTGCCAGCAGTTGGACAGGGGGGAATGAGCAGTTCTTC
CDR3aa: CASSWTGGNEQFF

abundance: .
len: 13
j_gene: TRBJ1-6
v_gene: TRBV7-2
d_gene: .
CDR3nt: TGTGCCAGCAGCTTACGCCGAGGATCACCCCTCCACTTT
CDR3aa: CASSLRRGSPLHF

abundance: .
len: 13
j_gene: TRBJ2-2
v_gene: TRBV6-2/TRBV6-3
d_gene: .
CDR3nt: TGTGCCAGCAGTTACTTTGGGGCCGGGGAGCTGTTTTTT
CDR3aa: CASSYFGAGELFF

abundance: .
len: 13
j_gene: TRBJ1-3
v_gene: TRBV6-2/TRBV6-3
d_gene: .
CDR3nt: TGTGCCAGCAGTCGGGACAACGGAAACACCATATATTTT
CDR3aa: CASSRDNGNTIYF

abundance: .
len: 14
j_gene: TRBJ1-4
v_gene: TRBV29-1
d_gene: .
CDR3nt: TGCAGCGTTGGGGTAAATCAGGGTGGTGAAAAACTGTTTTTT
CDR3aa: CSVGVNQGGEKLFF

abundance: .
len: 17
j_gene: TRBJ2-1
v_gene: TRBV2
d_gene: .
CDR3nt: TGTGCCAGCAGCGAAGAGGTGTCTAGAGGGGGGGTTTTGATGCGGTTCTTC
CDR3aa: CASSEEVSRGGVLMRFF

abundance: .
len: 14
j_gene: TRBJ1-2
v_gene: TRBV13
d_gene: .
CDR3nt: TGTGCCAGCACCCCTCCCAGGCCCTTCTATGGCTACACCTTC
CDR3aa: CASTPPRPFYGYTF

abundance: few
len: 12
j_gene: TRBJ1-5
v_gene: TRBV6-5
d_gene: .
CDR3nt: TGTGCCAGCAGTTCCCAGGGGCAGCCCCAGCATTTT
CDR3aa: CASSSQGQPQHF

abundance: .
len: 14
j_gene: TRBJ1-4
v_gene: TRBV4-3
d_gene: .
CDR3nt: TGCGCCAGCAGCCAGGGGGCTCTGAATGAAAAACTGTTTTTT
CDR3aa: CASSQGALNEKLFF

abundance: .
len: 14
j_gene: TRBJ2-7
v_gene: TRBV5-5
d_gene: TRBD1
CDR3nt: TGTGCCAGCAGCTGGGACAGGGGGCGCGACGAGCAGTACTTC
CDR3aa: CASSWDRGRDEQYF

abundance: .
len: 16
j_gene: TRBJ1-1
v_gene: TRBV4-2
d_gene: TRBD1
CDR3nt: TGTGCCAGCAGCCAAGGGACAGGGTGGGGGAACACTGAAGCTTTCTTT
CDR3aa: CASSQGTGWGNTEAFF

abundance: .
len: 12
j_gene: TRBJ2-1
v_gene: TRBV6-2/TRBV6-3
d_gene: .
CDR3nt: TGTGCCAGCAGTTACTTGATAGGAGAGCAGTTCTTC
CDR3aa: CASSYLIGEQFF

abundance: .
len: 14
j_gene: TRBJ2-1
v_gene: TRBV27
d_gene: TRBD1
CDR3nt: TGTGCCAGCAGCCAGACAGGGTTTCACAATGAGCAGTTCTTC
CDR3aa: CASSQTGFHNEQFF

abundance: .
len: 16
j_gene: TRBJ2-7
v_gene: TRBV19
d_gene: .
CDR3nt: TGTGCCAGTCCCCGCCCAGGAGTCAAGGGCACCTACGAGCAGTACTTC
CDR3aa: CASPRPGVKGTYEQYF

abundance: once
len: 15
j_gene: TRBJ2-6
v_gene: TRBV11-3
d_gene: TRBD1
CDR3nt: TGTGCCAGCAGCTCGACAGGGACTGGGGCCAACGTCCTGACTTTC
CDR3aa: CASSSTGTGANVLTF

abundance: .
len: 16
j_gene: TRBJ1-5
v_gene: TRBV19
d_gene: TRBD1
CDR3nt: TGTGCCAGTAGTACGTTTACAGGGGCCCGCAATCAGCCCCAGCATTTT
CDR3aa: CASSTFTGARNQPQHF

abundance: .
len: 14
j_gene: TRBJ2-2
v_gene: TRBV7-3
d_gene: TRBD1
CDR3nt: TGTGCCAGCAGCTTAACTGGACAGGGGGCCGAGCTGTTTTTT
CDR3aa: CASSLTGQGAELFF

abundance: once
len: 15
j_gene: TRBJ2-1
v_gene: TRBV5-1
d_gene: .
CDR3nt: TGCGCCAGCAGCTTCGACCTATACTCCTACAATGAGCAGTTCTTC
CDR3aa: CASSFDLYSYNEQFF

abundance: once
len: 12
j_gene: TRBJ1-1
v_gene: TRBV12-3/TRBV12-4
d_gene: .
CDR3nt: TGTGCCAGCAGTTTACAGGGCAGTGAAGCTTTCTTT
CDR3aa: CASSLQGSEAFF

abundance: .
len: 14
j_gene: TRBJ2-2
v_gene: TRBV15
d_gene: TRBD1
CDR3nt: TGTGCCACCTCCACAGGGGGAAACACCGGGGAGCTGTTTTTT
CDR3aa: CATSTGGNTGELFF